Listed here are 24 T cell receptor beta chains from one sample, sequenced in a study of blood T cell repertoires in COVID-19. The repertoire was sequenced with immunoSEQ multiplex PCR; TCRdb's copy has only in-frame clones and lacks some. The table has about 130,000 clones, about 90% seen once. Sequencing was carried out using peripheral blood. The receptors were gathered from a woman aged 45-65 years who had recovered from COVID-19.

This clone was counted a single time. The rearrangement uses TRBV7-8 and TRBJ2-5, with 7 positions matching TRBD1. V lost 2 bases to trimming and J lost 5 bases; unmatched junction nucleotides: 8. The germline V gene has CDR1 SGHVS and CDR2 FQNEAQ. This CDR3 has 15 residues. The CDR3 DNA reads TGTGCCAGCAGCTTACGGGCAGGGGGTGAGGAGACCCAGTACTTC. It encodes CASSLRAGGEETQYF.

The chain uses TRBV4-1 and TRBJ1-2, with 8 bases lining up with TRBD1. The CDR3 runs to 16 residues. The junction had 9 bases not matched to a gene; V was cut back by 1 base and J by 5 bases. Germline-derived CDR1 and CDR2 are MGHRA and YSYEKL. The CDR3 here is CASSQGWTGFFYGYTF. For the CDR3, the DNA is TGCGCCAGCAGCCAAGGATGGACAGGGTTTTTTTATGGCTACACCTTC.

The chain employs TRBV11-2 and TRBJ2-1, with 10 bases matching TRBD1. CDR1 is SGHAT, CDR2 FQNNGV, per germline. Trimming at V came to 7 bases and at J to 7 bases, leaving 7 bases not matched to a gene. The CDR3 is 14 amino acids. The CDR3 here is CASTTDRGLNEQFF. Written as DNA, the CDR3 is TGTGCCAGCACCACTGACAGGGGGCTAAATGAGCAGTTCTTC.

CDR3 residues: CASSITVSTGELFF. The DNA of the CDR3 is TGTGCCAGTAGTATAACAGTATCCACCGGGGAGCTGTTTTTT. The chain links TRBV19 to TRBJ2-2; the D is unclear. The CDR3 extends over 14 amino acids. V was cut by 2 bases and J by 4 bases, with 8 bases left in between. The germline V gene has CDR1 LNHDA and CDR2 SQIVND (reference sequence).

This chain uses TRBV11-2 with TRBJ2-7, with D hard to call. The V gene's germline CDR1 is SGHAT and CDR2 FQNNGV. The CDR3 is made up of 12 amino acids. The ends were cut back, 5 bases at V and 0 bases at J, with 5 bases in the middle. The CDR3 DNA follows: TGTGCCAGCAGCGGTAGCTCCTACGAGCAGTACTTC. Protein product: CASSGSSYEQYF.

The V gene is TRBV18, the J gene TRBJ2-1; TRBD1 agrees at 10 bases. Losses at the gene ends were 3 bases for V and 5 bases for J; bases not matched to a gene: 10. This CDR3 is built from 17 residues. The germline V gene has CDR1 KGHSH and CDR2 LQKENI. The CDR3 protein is CASSPPLLDRGHNEQFF. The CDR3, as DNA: TGTGCCAGCTCACCCCCTTTATTAGACAGGGGGCACAATGAGCAGTTCTTC.

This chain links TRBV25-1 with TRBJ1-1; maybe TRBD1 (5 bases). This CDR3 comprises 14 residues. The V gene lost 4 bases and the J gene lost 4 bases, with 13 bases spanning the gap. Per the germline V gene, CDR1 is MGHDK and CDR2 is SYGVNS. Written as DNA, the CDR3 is TGTGCCAGCAGTGCGCTCGGAAGGGGCACTGAAGCTTTCTTT. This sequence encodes CASSALGRGTEAFF.

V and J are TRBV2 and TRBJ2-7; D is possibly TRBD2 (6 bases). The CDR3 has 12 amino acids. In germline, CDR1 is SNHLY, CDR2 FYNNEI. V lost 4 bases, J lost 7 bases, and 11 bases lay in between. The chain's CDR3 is CASSAAGREQYF. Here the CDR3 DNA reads TGTGCCAGCAGTGCGGCGGGGCGGGAGCAGTACTTC.

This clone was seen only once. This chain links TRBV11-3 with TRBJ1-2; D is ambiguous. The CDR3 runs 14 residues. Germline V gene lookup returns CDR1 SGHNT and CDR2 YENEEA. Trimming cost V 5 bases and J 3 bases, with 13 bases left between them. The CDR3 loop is CASSPGQFDYGYTF. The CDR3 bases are TGTGCCAGCAGCCCGGGTCAGTTCGACTATGGCTACACCTTC.

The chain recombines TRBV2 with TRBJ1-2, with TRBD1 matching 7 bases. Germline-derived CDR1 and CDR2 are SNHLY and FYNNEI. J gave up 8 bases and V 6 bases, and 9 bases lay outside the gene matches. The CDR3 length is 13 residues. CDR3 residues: CASRETGPQGYTF. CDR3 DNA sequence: TGTGCCAGCAGGGAGACAGGGCCGCAGGGCTACACCTTC. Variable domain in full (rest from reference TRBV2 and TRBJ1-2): EPEVTQTPSHQVTQMGQEVILRCVPISNHLYFYWYRQILGQKVEFLVSFYNNEISEKSEIFDDQFSVERPDGSNFTLKIRSTKLEDSAMYFCASRETGPQGYTFGSGTRLTVV.

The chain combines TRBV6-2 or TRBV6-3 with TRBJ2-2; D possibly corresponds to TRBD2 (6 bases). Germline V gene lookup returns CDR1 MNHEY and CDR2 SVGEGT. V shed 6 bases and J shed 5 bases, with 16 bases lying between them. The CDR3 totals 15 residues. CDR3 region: CASSPWRVTTGELFF. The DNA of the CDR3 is TGTGCCAGCAGCCCCTGGAGGGTAACAACCGGGGAGCTGTTTTTT.

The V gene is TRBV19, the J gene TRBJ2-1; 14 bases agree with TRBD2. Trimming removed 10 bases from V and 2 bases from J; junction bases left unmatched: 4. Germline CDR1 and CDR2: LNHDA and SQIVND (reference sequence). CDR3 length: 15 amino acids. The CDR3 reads CATQTSGGAYNEQFF. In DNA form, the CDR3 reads TGTGCCACCCAGACTAGCGGGGGGGCCTACAATGAGCAGTTCTTC.

The CDR3 DNA reads TGTGCCAGCAGCTCCCAGGGGTCCATTTCCTATGGCTACACCTTC. Translated: CASSSQGSISYGYTF. The genes are TRBV11-3 and TRBJ1-2, with D perhaps TRBD1 (6 bases). Per the germline V gene, CDR1 is SGHNT and CDR2 is YENEEA. Trimming stripped 4 bases from V and 4 bases from J, with 16 bases between. This CDR3 is 15 amino acids long. Full variable domain (rest looked up from reference TRBV11-3 and TRBJ1-2): EAGVVQSPRYKIIEKKQPVAFWCNPISGHNTLYWYLQNLGQGPELLIRYENEEAVDDSQLPKDRFSAERLKGVDSTLKIQPAELGDSAVYLCASSSQGSISYGYTFGSGTRLTVV.

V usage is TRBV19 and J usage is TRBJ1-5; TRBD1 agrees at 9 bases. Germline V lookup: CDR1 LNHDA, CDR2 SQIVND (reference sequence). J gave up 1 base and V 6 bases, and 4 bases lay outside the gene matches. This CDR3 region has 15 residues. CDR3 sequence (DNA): TGTGCCAGTAGATGGACAGGGGAGAGCAATCAGCCCCAGCATTTT. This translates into CASRWTGESNQPQHF.

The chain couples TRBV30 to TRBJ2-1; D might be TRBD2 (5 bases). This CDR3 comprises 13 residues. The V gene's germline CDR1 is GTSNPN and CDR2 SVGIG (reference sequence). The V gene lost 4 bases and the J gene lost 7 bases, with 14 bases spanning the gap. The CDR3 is CAWTTGSGNEQFF. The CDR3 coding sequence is TGTGCCTGGACCACGGGGTCCGGGAATGAGCAGTTCTTC.

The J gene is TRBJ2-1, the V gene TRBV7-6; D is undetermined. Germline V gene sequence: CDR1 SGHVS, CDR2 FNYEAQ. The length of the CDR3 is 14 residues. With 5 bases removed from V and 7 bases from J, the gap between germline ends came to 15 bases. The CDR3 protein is CASSPEFIPNEQFF. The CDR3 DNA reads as TGTGCCAGCAGCCCTGAGTTCATTCCGAATGAGCAGTTCTTC.

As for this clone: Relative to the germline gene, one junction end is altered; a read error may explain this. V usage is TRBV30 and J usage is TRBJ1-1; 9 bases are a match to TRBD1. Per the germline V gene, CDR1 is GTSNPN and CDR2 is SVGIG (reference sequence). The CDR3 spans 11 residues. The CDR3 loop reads CAWGQGLRAIF. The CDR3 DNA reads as TGTGCCTGGGGACAGGGGTTGAGGGCGATCTTT.

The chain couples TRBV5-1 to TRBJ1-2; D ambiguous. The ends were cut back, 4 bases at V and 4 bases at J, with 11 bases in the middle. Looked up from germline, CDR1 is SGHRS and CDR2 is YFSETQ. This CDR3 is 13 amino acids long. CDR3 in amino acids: CASSRGDGYGYTF. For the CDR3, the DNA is TGCGCCAGCAGCCGGGGAGACGGCTATGGCTACACCTTC. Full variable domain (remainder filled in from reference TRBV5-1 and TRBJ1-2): KAGVTQTPRYLIKTRGQQVTLSCSPISGHRSVSWYQQTPGQGLQFLFEYFSETQRNKGNFPGRFSGRQFSNSRSEMNVSTLELGDSALYLCASSRGDGYGYTFGSGTRLTVV.

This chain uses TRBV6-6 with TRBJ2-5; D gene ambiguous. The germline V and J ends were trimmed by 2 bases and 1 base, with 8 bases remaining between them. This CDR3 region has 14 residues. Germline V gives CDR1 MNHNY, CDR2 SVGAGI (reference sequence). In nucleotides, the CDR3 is TGTGCCAGCAGTTACGGCGCGGTCCAAGAGACCCAGTACTTC. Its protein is CASSYGAVQETQYF.

The CDR3 loop reads CASSPYWETQYF. CDR3 nucleotide sequence: TGTGCCAGCAGCCCATACTGGGAGACCCAGTACTTC. The gene calls are TRBV7-9 and TRBJ2-5; D is unresolved. CDR3 length: 12 residues. V was trimmed by 5 bases and J by 5 bases, leaving 9 bases between them. The germline gives CDR1 SEHNR, CDR2 FQNEAQ (reference sequence).

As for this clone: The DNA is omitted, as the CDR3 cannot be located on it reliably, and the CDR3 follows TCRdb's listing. The CDR3 spells CSASSGQGASYEQYF. This chain joins TRBV20-1 and TRBJ2-7; TRBD1, the table's D call, was not compared with the DNA. The CDR3 totals 15 residues, both ends included. Germline CDR1 and CDR2: DFQATT and SNEGSKA (reference sequence).

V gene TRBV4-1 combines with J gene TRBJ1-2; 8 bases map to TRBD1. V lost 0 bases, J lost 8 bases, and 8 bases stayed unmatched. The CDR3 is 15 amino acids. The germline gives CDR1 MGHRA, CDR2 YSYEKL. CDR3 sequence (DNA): TGCGCCAGCAGCCAAGACCGGGACAGGTCGCGAGGCTACACCTTC. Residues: CASSQDRDRSRGYTF.

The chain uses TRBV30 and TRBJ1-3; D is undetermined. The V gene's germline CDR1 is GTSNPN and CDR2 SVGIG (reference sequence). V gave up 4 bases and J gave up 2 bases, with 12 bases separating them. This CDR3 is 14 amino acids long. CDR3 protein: CAWNIGVAGNTIYF. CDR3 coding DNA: TGTGCCTGGAACATCGGAGTTGCTGGAAACACCATATATTTT. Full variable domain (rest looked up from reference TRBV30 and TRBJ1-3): SQTIHQWPATLVQPVGSPLSLECTVEGTSNPNLYWYRQAAGRGLQLLFYSVGIGQISSEVPQNLSASRPQDRQFILSSKKLLLSDSGFYLCAWNIGVAGNTIYFGEGSWLTVV.

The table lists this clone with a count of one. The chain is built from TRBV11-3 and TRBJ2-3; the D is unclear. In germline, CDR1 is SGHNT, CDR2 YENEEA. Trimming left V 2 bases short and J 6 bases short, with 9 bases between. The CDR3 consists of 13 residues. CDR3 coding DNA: TGTGCCAGCAGCTTAACCCGGCGGGATACGCAGTATTTT. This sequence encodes CASSLTRRDTQYF.